These 22 T cell receptor beta chains were all obtained from the same sample, sequenced in a study of regulatory T cells in long-lasting Graves disease. Researchers made TCR beta libraries by using iRepertoire HTBI primers and running Arm-PCR on CDR3 regions. TCRdb re-called the multiplex PCR reads through MiXCR, storing one row per CDR3 protein. The table shows fewer than 650,000 distinct CDR3 sequences, with more than 15% occurring only once. Time point defined: newly diagnosed GD, antithyroid drugs for less than 3 months. Following extraction of RNA from PBMCs, that RNA was used to make the TCR library. The sample was also reused in another study, on T cells in Graves' hyperthyroidism and ophthalmopathy.

The sequencing used peripheral blood mononuclear cells (PBMCs), collected at new diagnosis, from a patient treated with antithyroid drugs. The receptors were gathered from a man younger than 30 with Graves disease.

This clonotype has ten or more counts. The gene calls are TRBV7-2 and TRBJ2-3; 12 bases match TRBD2. V lost 5 bases, J lost 0 bases, and 6 bases stayed unmatched. Germline CDR1 SGHTA, CDR2 FQGNSA. The CDR3 totals 17 residues. This CDR3 reads CASSIGLAGMSTDTQYF. The CDR3 nucleotides are TGTGCCAGCAGCATCGGACTAGCGGGAATGAGCACAGATACGCAGTATTTT.

A word on this clonotype: A much more abundant neighbour one base away suggests this may be a read error. The V gene is TRBV5-5, the J gene TRBJ2-7, with 14 bases identical to TRBD2. CDR3 size: 18 residues. The germline V gene encodes CDR1 SGHKS and CDR2 YYEKEE (reference sequence). CDR3 DNA: TGCGCCAGCAGCTTAACCGGGACTAGCGGGAGTATGAGCTACGAGCAGTGCTTC. Protein sequence: CASSLTGTSGSMSYEQCF.

This clonotype was seen more than once but under ten times. The chain is built from TRBV9 and TRBJ2-5, with D possibly matching TRBD2 (5 bases). This CDR3 is built from 14 residues. The germline CDR1 and CDR2 sequences are SGDLS and YYNGEE. The V end lost 0 bases, the J end lost 2 bases, and 8 bases lay between the germline ends. CDR3 loop: CASSVAGRQETQYF. The CDR3 DNA sequence: TGTGCCAGCAGCGTAGCGGGGAGACAAGAGACCCAGTACTTC.

The genes are TRBV12-3 or TRBV12-4 and TRBJ1-5; D not resolved. V lost 3 bases and J lost 1, with 7 bases in between. The CDR3 contains 14 residues. The CDR3 spells CASSFPPSNQPQHF. In DNA form, the CDR3 reads TGTGCCAGCAGTTTCCCCCCCAGCAATCAGCCCCAGCATTTT.

The CDR3 sequence: CSARLRQLSYNEQFF. The CDR3 DNA follows: TGCAGTGCTAGATTGCGGCAACTCTCCTACAATGAGCAGTTCTTC. V is TRBV20-1 and J is TRBJ2-1, with D hard to call. V shed 2 bases and J shed 0 bases, with 11 bases lying between them. The CDR3 totals 15 residues. Germline-derived CDR1 and CDR2 are DFQATT and SNEGSKA (reference sequence).

The chain employs TRBV14 and TRBJ2-3, with 11 bases lining up with TRBD2. The CDR3 contains 19 residues. The germline gives CDR1 SGHDN, CDR2 FVKESK. V lost 0 bases and J lost 0; bases outside the gene matches: 8. The CDR3 loop is CASSQDRRASGRSTDTQYF. The CDR3 nucleotides are TGTGCCAGCAGCCAAGATCGTAGGGCTAGCGGGAGGAGCACAGATACGCAGTATTTT. Drawing the rest from reference TRBV14 and TRBJ2-3, the complete variable domain is EAGVTQFPSHSVIEKGQTVTLRCDPISGHDNLYWYRRVMGKEIKFLLHFVKESKQDESGMPNNRFLAERTGGTYSTLKVQPAELEDSGVYFCASSQDRRASGRSTDTQYFGPGTRLTVL.

The rearrangement uses TRBV30 and TRBJ2-4; maybe TRBD2 (6 bases). This CDR3 has 13 residues. Trimming pared 3 bases from V and 7 bases from J, leaving 13 bases between. The germline CDR1 and CDR2 sequences are GTSNPN and SVGIG (reference sequence). The CDR3 nucleotides read TGTGCCTGGAGATCCGGGGGAAACAACATTCAGTACTTC. Protein product: CAWRSGGNNIQYF.

The CDR3 loop is CSVEPAGQGAYYEQYF. The CDR3 DNA is TGCAGCGTTGAACCCGCGGGACAGGGGGCCTACTACGAGCAGTACTTC. The V and J genes are TRBV29-1 and TRBJ2-7; 12 bases fit TRBD1. The V and J ends lost 2 bases and 3 bases, in that order; junction bases with no gene match: 8. The CDR3 is made up of 16 amino acids. Looked up from germline, CDR1 is SQVTM and CDR2 is ANQGSEA.

This clonotype has only a few counts. The chain combines TRBV20-1 with TRBJ2-1; D gene unclear. This CDR3 comprises 14 residues. Trimming shortened V by 0 bases and J by 2 bases, and 8 bases separated the two germline ends. CDR1 and CDR2 from the germline V gene are DFQATT and SNEGSKA (reference sequence). Here the CDR3 reads CSAREAAAYNEQFF. CDR3 bases: TGCAGTGCTAGAGAGGCAGCAGCCTACAATGAGCAGTTCTTC.

This clonotype was counted many times. The rearrangement uses TRBV7-9 and TRBJ2-7, with D possibly TRBD2 on 6 matching bases. Trimming cost V 0 bases and J 2 bases, with 8 bases left between them. CDR1 and CDR2 (germline): SEHNR, FQNEAQ (reference sequence). The length of the CDR3 is 14 residues. CDR3 sequence: CASSLARGPYEQYF. CDR3 DNA sequence: TGTGCCAGCAGCTTAGCGCGGGGACCCTACGAGCAGTACTTC.

This clonotype was counted ten times or more. This chain joins TRBV12-3 or TRBV12-4 and TRBJ2-7; either TRBD1 or TRBD2 may fit D (7 bases each). The CDR3 spans 15 residues. V lost 6 bases to trimming and J lost 4 bases, with 19 bases between them. CDR3 sequence: CASRERDSRSYEQYF. The CDR3 DNA follows: TGTGCCAGCAGGGAGCGGGACAGTAGAAGTTACGAGCAGTACTTC.

The chain carries TRBV10-3 and TRBJ2-7; D not certain. Trimming left V 3 bases short and J 5 bases short, with 8 bases between. Germline-derived CDR1 and CDR2 are ENHRY and SYGVKD. There are 12 residues in the CDR3. Here the CDR3 DNA reads TGTGCCATCAGTGATATGGTGAACGAGCAGTACTTC. It yields the protein CAISDMVNEQYF.

To note about this clonotype: The CDR3 carries no conserved terminal phenylalanine or tryptophan, so it likely arises from a read error. The rearrangement joins TRBV7-9 to TRBJ2-1; 9 nucleotides match TRBD2. The CDR3 loop spans 17 amino acids. V was clipped by 5 bases and J by 3 bases; unmatched bases: 11. In germline, CDR1 is SEHNR, CDR2 FQNEAQ (reference sequence). The CDR3 coding sequence is TGTGCCAGCAGCGTAACAGGGAGCGGGAGGTTCTACAATGAGCAGTTCTCC. Protein product: CASSVTGSGRFYNEQFS.

The V and J genes are TRBV5-8 and TRBJ2-3; D may be TRBD2 (6 bases). CDR1 SGHTS and CDR2 YDEGEE come from the germline V gene. Trimming pared 4 bases from V and 1 base from J, leaving 13 bases between. The CDR3 length is 15 residues. CDR3 loop: CASSAGRRGTDTQYF. CDR3 in DNA: TGTGCCAGCAGCGCCGGCCGGAGGGGCACAGATACGCAGTATTTT. Together with reference TRBV5-8 and TRBJ2-3, the CDR3 gives the full variable domain: EAGVTQSPTHLIKTRGQQATLRCSPISGHTSVYWYQQALGLGLQFLLWYDEGEERNRGNFPPRFSGRQFPNYSSELNVNALELEDSALYLCASSAGRRGTDTQYFGPGTRLTVL.

This clonotype was detected only a few times. This chain joins TRBV19 and TRBJ1-4, with TRBD1 as a possible D gene (6 bases). The CDR3 covers 16 residues. V lost 6 bases, J lost 8 bases, and 22 bases lay in between. CDR1 LNHDA and CDR2 SQIVND come from the germline V gene (reference sequence). CDR3 sequence (DNA): TGTGCCAGTAGGGCACAGGGCTACGGGATAGGCGAAAAACTGTTTTTT. It specifies CASRAQGYGIGEKLFF.

The chain links TRBV3-1 to TRBJ1-5, with 7 bases matching TRBD1. The germline V gene encodes CDR1 LGHDT and CDR2 YNNKEL (reference sequence). J was trimmed by 7 bases and V by 1 base; bases with no gene match: 4. This CDR3 region has 14 residues. DNA of the CDR3: TGTGCCAGCAGCCAAGTAGGGGGCTCACAGCCCCAGCATTTT. This gives the protein CASSQVGGSQPQHF.

The chain employs TRBV30 and TRBJ1-4, with D perhaps TRBD1 (5 bases). Germline assignment: CDR1 GTSNPN and CDR2 SVGIG (reference sequence). Between the trimmed V and J ends, which lost 0 bases and 8 bases, there was a span of 19 bases. The CDR3 length is 16 residues. The CDR3 nucleotides read TGTGCCTGGAGTGTCGGGACTGCCGGAGTTGAGGAAAAACTGTTTTTT. As protein: CAWSVGTAGVEEKLFF. The variable domain in full, completed from reference TRBV30 and TRBJ1-4, reads SQTIHQWPATLVQPVGSPLSLECTVEGTSNPNLYWYRQAAGRGLQLLFYSVGIGQISSEVPQNLSASRPQDRQFILSSKKLLLSDSGFYLCAWSVGTAGVEEKLFFGSGTQLSVL.

This clonotype was found a few times. The CDR3 protein is CASSKEQGYQPQHF. The CDR3 DNA follows: TGTGCCAGCAGTAAGGAACAGGGGTATCAGCCCCAGCATTTT. The V call is TRBV28, the J call TRBJ1-5; 7 nucleotides agree with TRBD1. The ends lost 5 bases at V and 5 bases at J; junction bases unmatched: 6. The germline V gene has CDR1 MDHEN and CDR2 SYDVKM. This CDR3 has 14 residues. Variable domain in full (rest from reference TRBV28 and TRBJ1-5): DVKVTQSSRYLVKRTGEKVFLECVQDMDHENMFWYRQDPGLGLRLIYFSYDVKMKEKGDIPEGYSVSREKKERFSLILESASTNQTSMYLCASSKEQGYQPQHFGDGTRLSIL.

This clonotype was detected a few times. The chain combines TRBV20-1 with TRBJ2-7, with 8 bases identical to TRBD2. Germline V lookup: CDR1 DFQATT, CDR2 SNEGSKA (reference sequence). V shed 6 bases and J 2 bases; nucleotides not matched to a gene: 12. The CDR3 is 15 residues long. The CDR3 DNA follows: TGCAGTGCCCAAACCGGGACTAGAGGGACCTACGAGCAGTACTTC. Translating it yields CSAQTGTRGTYEQYF.

This clonotype was observed many times. The V gene is TRBV12-3 or TRBV12-4, the J gene TRBJ1-5; D might be TRBD1 (5 bases). CDR3 size: 13 residues. V lost 6 bases and J lost 7, with 13 bases in between. The CDR3 bases are TGTGCCAGCAGCCCAGGGAAAGGGCAGCCCCAGCATTTT. This translates into CASSPGKGQPQHF.

The J gene is TRBJ1-5, the V gene TRBV9, with TRBD1 matching over 7 bases. The V segment lost 2 bases and the J segment 7 bases; nucleotides outside the gene matches: 6. The CDR3 length is 14 residues. In germline, CDR1 is SGDLS, CDR2 YYNGEE. In DNA, the CDR3 is TGTGCCAGCAGCGTCACAGGGGAGAAGCAGCCCCAGCATTTT. Translating gives CASSVTGEKQPQHF. The whole variable domain, remainder taken from reference TRBV9 and TRBJ1-5, is DSGVTQTPKHLITATGQRVTLRCSPRSGDLSVYWYQQSLDQGLQFLIQYYNGEERAKGNILERFSAQQFPDLHSELNLSSLELGDSALYFCASSVTGEKQPQHFGDGTRLSIL.

Only a few counts were recorded for this clonotype. The chain couples TRBV4-1 to TRBJ2-3, with TRBD2 matching over 12 bases. This CDR3 has 16 residues. The germline V gene encodes CDR1 MGHRA and CDR2 YSYEKL. V trimming: 6 bases; J trimming: 0 bases; junction bases outside the gene matches: 4. The CDR3 loop reads CASRRTSGKSTDTQYF. The CDR3 DNA sequence: TGCGCCAGCAGACGGACTAGCGGGAAAAGCACAGATACGCAGTATTTT.